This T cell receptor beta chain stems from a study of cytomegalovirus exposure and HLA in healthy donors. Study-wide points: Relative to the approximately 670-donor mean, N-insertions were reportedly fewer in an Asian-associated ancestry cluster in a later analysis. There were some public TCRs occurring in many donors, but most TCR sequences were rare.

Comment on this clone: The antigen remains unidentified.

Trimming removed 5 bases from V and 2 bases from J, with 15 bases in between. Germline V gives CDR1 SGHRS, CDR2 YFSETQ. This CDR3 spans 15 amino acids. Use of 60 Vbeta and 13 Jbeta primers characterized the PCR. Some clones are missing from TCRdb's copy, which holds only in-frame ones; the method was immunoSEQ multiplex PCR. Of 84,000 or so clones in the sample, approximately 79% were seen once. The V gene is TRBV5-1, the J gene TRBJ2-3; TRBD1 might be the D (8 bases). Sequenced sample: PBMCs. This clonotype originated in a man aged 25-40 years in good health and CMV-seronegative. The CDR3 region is CASRGGTGVTDTQYF. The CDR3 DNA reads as TGCGCCAGCAGGGGAGGGACAGGAGTCACAGATACGCAGTATTTT.